These 15 T cell receptor beta chains share one sample of origin, sequenced in a study of type 1 regulatory T cells. The antigens these receptors bind are not known. TCRdb re-analysed the reads in MiXCR, keeping a single row per CDR3 protein. The data contain fewer than 80,000 distinct CDR3 sequences, about a fifth of them seen just once; the ten biggest clones take up 8.3%. Study-wide results and caveats: Compared with non-Tr1 cells, Tr1 cells showed a narrower TCR repertoire.

Material for sequencing was cultured type 1 regulatory T (Tr1) cells, either the whole culture or a sorted fraction (not recorded which). All receptors come from a human donor in good health.

V usage is TRBV15 and J usage is TRBJ2-2; TRBD2 matches at 10 bases. The CDR3 is 20 amino acids. Germline CDR1 is LNHNV and CDR2 is YYDKDF (reference sequence). V lost 2 bases to trimming and J lost 5 bases; unmatched junction nucleotides: 17. CDR3 nucleotide sequence: TGTGCCACCAGCAGACAAGGACTAGCGGCTCCGCGGTCGGGGACCGGGGAGCTGTTTTTT. This codes for CATSRQGLAAPRSGTGELFF. Full variable domain (rest looked up from reference TRBV15 and TRBJ2-2): DAMVIQNPRYQVTQFGKPVTLSCSQTLNHNVMYWYQQKSSQAPKLLFHYYDKDFNNEADTPDNFQSRRPNTSFCFLDIRSPGLGDTAMYLCATSRQGLAAPRSGTGELFFGEGSRLTVL.

Many counts were recorded for this clonotype. The CDR3 sequence is CASSPSLAGQNEQFF. CDR3 nucleotide sequence: TGTGCCAGCAGCCCCTCCCTAGCGGGACAGAATGAGCAGTTCTTC. The chain has TRBV7-3 and TRBJ2-1, with 9 bases aligning to TRBD2. The CDR3 has 15 residues. Germline CDR1 reads SGHTA; CDR2 reads FQGTGA. The V segment lost 5 bases and the J segment 7 bases; nucleotides outside the gene matches: 9.

V and J are TRBV18 and TRBJ2-5; D is perhaps TRBD2 (6 bases). Trimming cost V 6 bases and J 6 bases, with 11 bases left between them. Per the germline V gene, CDR1 is KGHSH and CDR2 is LQKENI. The CDR3 runs to 12 residues. Written as DNA, the CDR3 is TGTGCCAGCTCCCCGGAGGGAAAGACCCAGTACTTC. Amino acid sequence: CASSPEGKTQYF.

The chain couples TRBV20-1 to TRBJ2-2; possibly TRBD2 for D (5 bases). The CDR3 covers 14 residues. Trimming shortened V by 5 bases and J by 0 bases, and 10 bases separated the two germline ends. CDR1 and CDR2 (germline): DFQATT, SNEGSKA (reference sequence). The CDR3 protein is CSAFQAANTGELFF. CDR3 nucleotides: TGCAGTGCTTTCCAAGCGGCGAACACCGGGGAGCTGTTTTTT.

This clonotype has a count of ten or more. The chain joins TRBV5-1 to TRBJ2-7, with 10 positions matching TRBD2. CDR3 length equals 16 residues. V lost 5 bases to trimming and J lost 3 bases; unmatched junction nucleotides: 11. Looked up from germline, CDR1 is SGHRS and CDR2 is YFSETQ. This CDR3 reads CASSPTGTSVYYEQYF. CDR3 DNA: TGCGCCAGCAGTCCGACCGGGACTAGCGTTTACTACGAGCAGTACTTC.

This clonotype was counted between two and nine times. V usage is TRBV6-6 and J usage is TRBJ2-7, with D possibly TRBD1 on 5 matching bases. V was cut by 7 bases and J by 4 bases, with 17 bases left in between. The germline CDR1 and CDR2 sequences are MNHNY and SVGAGI (reference sequence). CDR3 size: 14 residues. The CDR3 protein is CASTKTAGVYEQYF. CDR3 coding DNA: TGTGCCAGCACCAAGACAGCTGGGGTTTACGAGCAGTACTTC.

This clonotype occurred a few times. This chain connects TRBV28 to TRBJ1-1, with D tentatively TRBD1 (6 bases). Deletions cut 8 bases from V and 5 bases from J, with 18 bases between. Germline CDR1 reads MDHEN; CDR2 reads SYDVKM. The CDR3 has 14 amino acids. CDR3 sequence reads: CASGLWGRITEAFF. For the CDR3, the DNA is TGTGCCAGCGGGCTGTGGGGGCGCATAACTGAAGCTTTCTTT.

This clonotype was seen a few times. V is TRBV9 and J is TRBJ2-2, with no clear D. The CDR3 is 12 amino acids. CDR1 is SGDLS, CDR2 YYNGEE, per germline. Between the trimmed V and J ends, which lost 4 bases and 6 bases, there was a span of 7 bases. The CDR3 loop is CASSPLSGELFF. Written as DNA, the CDR3 is TGTGCCAGCAGCCCCCTCTCCGGGGAGCTGTTTTTT.

The chain carries TRBV20-1 and TRBJ2-7, with D perhaps matching TRBD1 or TRBD2 (6 bases each). The germline V gene encodes CDR1 DFQATT and CDR2 SNEGSKA (reference sequence). V shed 2 bases and J shed 0 bases, with 11 bases lying between them. The CDR3 contains 14 residues. CDR3: CSARFGGGSYEQYF. As DNA, the CDR3 is TGCAGTGCTAGATTTGGAGGGGGCTCCTACGAGCAGTACTTC.

There are a few counts of this clonotype. The rearrangement uses TRBV7-2 and TRBJ2-1, with TRBD2 matching over 11 bases. The CDR3 runs 16 residues. The trim removed 5 bases at V and 9 bases at J, leaving 12 bases unmatched. Germline V CDR1 and CDR2: SGHTA, FQGNSA. CDR3 DNA sequence: TGTGCCAGCAGCACCAAAATAGCGGGAGGGCCAGGTGAGCAGTTCTTC. This sequence encodes CASSTKIAGGPGEQFF.

This clonotype was observed a handful of times. V usage is TRBV18 and J usage is TRBJ1-1; possibly TRBD1 for D (5 bases). Germline-derived CDR1 and CDR2 are KGHSH and LQKENI. With 1 base removed from V and 2 bases from J, the gap between germline ends came to 8 bases. This CDR3 has 14 amino acids. The CDR3 DNA reads TGTGCCAGCTCACCACGGGGGGATAACACTGAAGCTTTCTTT. This encodes CASSPRGDNTEAFF.

This clonotype occurred many times. The J gene is TRBJ1-3, the V gene TRBV2; the D gene is possibly TRBD1 (6 bases). Germline V gene sequence: CDR1 SNHLY, CDR2 FYNNEI. The V end lost 3 bases, the J end lost 4 bases, and 10 bases lay between the germline ends. The length of the CDR3 is 14 residues. CDR3 sequence: CASSDKGTGNTIYF. For the CDR3, the DNA is TGTGCCAGCAGTGATAAGGGGACAGGAAACACCATATATTTT.

This clonotype was counted at least ten times. The rearrangement joins TRBV18 to TRBJ2-7, with D maybe TRBD2 (5 bases). This CDR3 is built from 15 residues. The V end lost 2 bases, the J end lost 5 bases, and 16 bases lay between the germline ends. Germline V lookup: CDR1 KGHSH, CDR2 LQKENI. CDR3 amino acids: CASSPVAGSPNEQYF. The CDR3 region has the DNA TGTGCCAGCTCACCAGTCGCGGGCAGCCCTAACGAGCAGTACTTC.

The CDR3, as DNA: TGCGCCAGCAGCTTGGAGAACAGGCTTTGGGAAAAACTGTTTTTT. This sequence encodes CASSLENRLWEKLFF. This chain connects TRBV5-1 to TRBJ1-4; tentatively, D is TRBD1 (5 bases). The CDR3 covers 15 residues. V lost 0 bases, J lost 8 bases, and 14 bases lay in between. Germline V gene data show CDR1 as SGHRS and CDR2 as YFSETQ.

The V and J genes are TRBV5-1 and TRBJ2-7, with TRBD1 matching over 8 bases. Trimming removed 0 bases from V and 3 bases from J; junction bases left unmatched: 5. Germline V gene sequence: CDR1 SGHRS, CDR2 YFSETQ. The CDR3 runs 15 residues. The CDR3 protein is CASSLGDGTGYEQYF. DNA of the CDR3: TGCGCCAGCAGCTTGGGTGATGGGACAGGCTACGAGCAGTACTTC.